Below, one T cell receptor (beta chain) is given with its context. The antigen remains undetermined. In germline, CDR1 is LNHDA, CDR2 SQIVND (reference sequence). Trimming removed 4 bases at V and 6 bases at J, with 11 bases between. The CDR3 sequence is 13 residues long. The sample is drawn from a study of CD8 T cells in ankylosing spondylitis. General study findings and limits: Disease-linked clones reportedly concentrated significantly in matched ankylosing spondylitis synovial fluid. Previous work reported some of these motif variants in the synovial fluid and blood of reactive arthritis. Seemingly distinctive of ankylosing spondylitis blood was a TCR beta motif formed by eight highly homologous variants.

By quantitative 5'-RACE with molecular barcodes, the TCR beta libraries were made. TCRdb used MiXCR to reprocess the 5' RACE reads, holding one entry per CDR3 protein. The sample shows 340,000 or so distinct CDR3 sequences, roughly 14% of them seen only once. Sequencing was performed on blood, either unsorted or a sorted T cell fraction (not recorded which). The receptor was isolated from a male donor with ankylosing spondylitis or in good health (not recorded which). The gene calls are TRBV19 and TRBJ2-3; no definite D call. In DNA, the CDR3 is TGTGCCAGTAGTACCGGAGTAAGGGATACGCAGTATTTT. It codes for CASSTGVRDTQYF.